This T cell receptor beta chain was profiled in a study of T-cell memory formation after mild COVID-19. Study-wide results and limits: Second-wave clones peaking on day 37 lacked confirmed SARS-CoV-2 specificity. CM and EM subsets held most contracting CD4+ clones; EMRA held CD8+ ones. There was a balanced CD4/CD8 profile in clones contracting day 15 to 85, and later expanders leaned CD4+.

Researchers used 5'RACE with constant-segment primers to make TCR alpha and TCR beta cDNA libraries that carry sample barcodes and UMIs. TCRdb processed the 5' RACE reads anew with MiXCR; each CDR3 protein has one entry. Of around 510,000 distinct CDR3 sequences listed, approximately 21% were seen once; the top ten hold roughly 8.1%. This clonotype came up a few times. The antigen is unknown. Germline V gene sequence: CDR1 LGHNA, CDR2 YNFKEQ. The CDR3 totals 15 residues. V dropped 1 base and J dropped 0 bases, with 10 bases sitting between them. The chain has TRBV4-2 and TRBJ2-7; D is unresolved. Material for sequencing was PBMCs or a T cell subset sorted from them (not recorded which). This TCR came from an adult woman who had mild COVID-19 (a few samples of this study predate the infection). Cell type and time point are not known. The chain's CDR3 is CASSQALISSYEQYF. The CDR3 DNA reads as TGTGCCAGCAGCCAAGCATTGATAAGCTCCTACGAGCAGTACTTC.